What follows are 8 T cell receptor beta chains derived from one specimen sequenced in a study of graft-versus-host responses after intestinal transplantation. Method: immunoSEQ multiplex PCR; TCRdb's copy keeps in-frame clones and lacks some. Of some 7,400 clones in the sample, 33% were seen once. Plated together were roughly 200,000 CFSE-labeled responder cells and roughly 200,000 irradiated, violet-dye-labeled stimulator cells. This specimen was alloreactive CD8+ T cells from a mixed lymphocyte reaction culture, taken before transplantation. The subset here: CFSE-low proliferating T cells sorted from roughly six-day pre-transplant mixed lymphocyte reaction (GvH or HvG direction). The receptors derive from a human patient who was an organ donor for intestinal transplantation.

This clone came up once. V is TRBV5-1 and J is TRBJ2-5; 8 bases agree with TRBD2. V lost 3 bases to trimming and J lost 2 bases; unmatched junction nucleotides: 12. From germline, CDR1 is SGHRS and CDR2 YFSETQ. This CDR3 comprises 17 residues. The CDR3 sequence is CASSSLRGTRTQETQYF. As DNA, the CDR3 is TGCGCCAGCAGCTCGTTACGAGGGACTAGAACTCAAGAGACCCAGTACTTC.

This clone has only a few counts. This chain uses TRBV6-6 with TRBJ2-1, with 10 bases that match TRBD1. Germline-derived CDR1 and CDR2 are MNHNY and SVGAGI (reference sequence). The CDR3 has 16 residues. With 6 bases clipped from V and 3 bases from J, the junction kept 8 bases outside the gene matches. CDR3 sequence reads: CASRETRTGGYNEQFF. DNA for the CDR3: TGTGCCAGCAGGGAGACCCGGACAGGGGGCTACAATGAGCAGTTCTTC.

The sample holds a few counts of this clone. The chain joins TRBV27 to TRBJ2-1; D not certain. V lost 6 bases and J 6 bases, leaving 9 bases between the germline ends. Germline V gene lookup returns CDR1 MNHEY and CDR2 SMNVEV (reference sequence). The CDR3 consists of 12 residues. CDR3 protein: CASRLSSNEQFF. In DNA form, the CDR3 reads TGTGCCAGCAGGCTATCTAGCAATGAGCAGTTCTTC.

V and J are TRBV5-4 and TRBJ2-1; TRBD1 agrees at 10 bases. The germline CDR1 and CDR2 sequences are SGHNT and YYREEE (reference sequence). The CDR3 spans 15 residues. V shed 0 bases and J 7 bases; nucleotides not matched to a gene: 4. The CDR3 protein is CASSLGGQGNNEQFF. The CDR3 nucleotides are TGTGCCAGCAGCTTGGGGGGACAGGGGAATAATGAGCAGTTCTTC.

In this sample, this clone turned up a few times. The chain combines TRBV5-6 with TRBJ1-2; possible D gene TRBD1, 6 bases. The germline V gene encodes CDR1 SGHDT and CDR2 YYEEEE. The CDR3 has 15 residues. Trimming removed 0 bases at V and 4 bases at J, with 13 bases between. Here the CDR3 reads CASSLGDRSPYGYTF. In nucleotides, the CDR3 is TGTGCCAGCAGCTTGGGAGACAGGAGTCCCTATGGCTACACCTTC.

This clone ranks as medium-sized. The chain carries TRBV30 and TRBJ1-1; D unclear. Germline V lookup: CDR1 GTSNPN, CDR2 SVGIG (reference sequence). This CDR3 comprises 11 residues. The germline V and J ends were trimmed by 5 bases and 5 bases, with 9 bases remaining between them. The CDR3 DNA is TGTGCCTGGGAGCTTGTGACTGAAGCTTTCTTT. This codes for CAWELVTEAFF.

The genes are TRBV20-1 and TRBJ2-7; D is uncertain. V was pared by 0 bases and J by 8 bases, with 8 bases between. Germline values: CDR1 DFQATT, CDR2 SNEGSKA (reference sequence). CDR3 length: 11 amino acids. CDR3 bases: TGCAGTGCTAGAGATCTGGCACAGCAGTACTTC. Amino acids: CSARDLAQQYF.

This rearrangement joins TRBV30 to TRBJ2-3; possibly TRBD2 for D (6 bases). Germline V gene lookup returns CDR1 GTSNPN and CDR2 SVGIG (reference sequence). V dropped 3 bases and J dropped 5 bases, with 15 bases sitting between them. This CDR3 is 14 amino acids long. CDR3 in amino acids: CAWSLLAIGDTQYF. The CDR3 bases are TGTGCCTGGAGCTTACTAGCTATAGGAGATACGCAGTATTTT. The entire variable domain, with the rest obtained from reference TRBV30 and TRBJ2-3, is as follows: SQTIHQWPATLVQPVGSPLSLECTVEGTSNPNLYWYRQAAGRGLQLLFYSVGIGQISSEVPQNLSASRPQDRQFILSSKKLLLSDSGFYLCAWSLLAIGDTQYFGPGTRLTVL.